The 31 T cell receptor beta chains reported below all come from one sample, sequenced in a study of shared clonotypes between healthy human individuals (TCRdb year 2020). The method was the immunoSEQ multiplex PCR assay. TCRdb's version of the immuneACCESS table is confined to in-frame rearrangements and falls short of the full clone set. An unresolved V gene accounts for under half of the shortfall where checked; the remainder is of unknown origin. The sample includes some 1,100,000 clones, with about 84% observed a single time. More than 0.45% of the sample lies in the top ten. Sequencing was performed on memory CD4+ T cells from PBMCs. Interpreted using the paper, the cell subset or site label stands for: CD45RA-negative fraction. These receptors were obtained from a man between 18 and 29 years old in good health. Some clones in this sample may be carry-over from other donors' samples.

At least ten counts were recorded for this clone. The chain has TRBV7-8 and TRBJ2-2; D not resolved. The germline V and J ends were trimmed by 1 base and 5 bases, with 8 bases remaining between them. CDR3 length equals 14 residues. Germline CDR1 SGHVS, CDR2 FQNEAQ. CDR3 nucleotides: TGTGCCAGCAGCTTAGTAATCTTTACCGGGGAGCTGTTTTTT. Its translation: CASSLVIFTGELFF.

V usage is TRBV6-5 and J usage is TRBJ1-1; D not resolved. The CDR3 is made up of 13 amino acids. The V gene lost 2 bases and the J gene lost 4 bases, with 8 bases spanning the gap. The V gene's germline CDR1 is MNHEY and CDR2 SVGAGI. CDR3 protein: CASSYLGSTEAFF. In DNA form, the CDR3 reads TGTGCCAGCAGTTACCTTGGTAGCACTGAAGCTTTCTTT.

This sequence joins TRBV7-3 and TRBJ2-1, with 10 nucleotides matching TRBD2. V lost 1 base to trimming and J lost 4 bases; unmatched junction nucleotides: 10. CDR3 size: 18 residues. Germline V gives CDR1 SGHTA, CDR2 FQGTGA. Written as DNA, the CDR3 is TGTGCCAGCAGCTTAAGGAACTTTCGGACTAGCGGATACAATGAGCAGTTCTTC. It codes for CASSLRNFRTSGYNEQFF.

The V gene is TRBV7-2, the J gene TRBJ1-5, with 10 bases that match TRBD1. CDR1 and CDR2 (germline): SGHTA, FQGNSA. The V gene end was trimmed by 5 bases and the J gene end by 7 bases; junction bases not matched to a gene: 8. The CDR3 spans 15 residues. The CDR3 nucleotides read TGTGCCAGCAGCATAACCCGGGACAGGGGACAGCCCCAGCATTTT. This encodes CASSITRDRGQPQHF.

The V call is TRBV5-1, the J call TRBJ1-3, with no clear D. V was trimmed by 5 bases and J by 0 bases, leaving 12 bases between them. The CDR3 is 15 amino acids. Germline V lookup: CDR1 SGHRS, CDR2 YFSETQ. The CDR3 loop reads CASREDRSSGNTIYF. CDR3 coding DNA: TGCGCCAGCAGAGAGGACCGCAGCTCTGGAAACACCATATATTTT.

As concerns this clone: Other DNA sequences in the sample encode the same CDR3. V and J are TRBV6-6 and TRBJ2-7, with a possible D match to TRBD2 (6 bases). CDR3 length equals 13 residues. The germline gives CDR1 MNHNY, CDR2 SVGAGI (reference sequence). Trimming took 6 bases from V and 2 from J, leaving 11 bases between them. For the CDR3, the DNA is TGTGCCAGCAGCCCACGGGGGACCTACGAGCAGTACTTC. Translated: CASSPRGTYEQYF.

This clone showed up just once. Within the sample, other DNA sequences also encode this same CDR3. The chain's CDR3 is CASSLTLGGSYNEQFF. CDR3 in DNA: TGTGCCAGCAGCTTAACGTTGGGGGGCTCCTACAATGAGCAGTTCTTC. V and J are TRBV7-3 and TRBJ2-1, with D tentatively TRBD2 (6 bases). V lost 0 bases and J lost 0, with 9 bases in between. The CDR3 length is 16 residues. CDR1 and CDR2 (germline): SGHTA, FQGTGA.

About this clone: This sample includes further DNA sequences coding for the same CDR3. The CDR3 reads CASSSTGGGTGELFF. In DNA form, the CDR3 reads TGTGCCAGCAGTTCAACAGGGGGCGGAACCGGGGAGCTGTTTTTT. The chain employs TRBV28 and TRBJ2-2; 9 nucleotides agree with TRBD1. This CDR3 is 15 amino acids long. V shed 4 bases and J 5 bases; nucleotides not matched to a gene: 5. Per the germline V gene, CDR1 is MDHEN and CDR2 is SYDVKM.

V gene TRBV19 combines with J gene TRBJ1-5; no firm D call. The germline V gene has CDR1 LNHDA and CDR2 SQIVND (reference sequence). V lost 2 bases and J lost 6, with 8 bases in between. The CDR3 extends over 13 amino acids. CDR3 region: CASSIFGSQPQHF. CDR3 DNA sequence: TGTGCCAGTAGTATATTCGGGAGTCAGCCCCAGCATTTT.

This CDR3 is CASSLEGQAQPQHF. As DNA, the CDR3 is TGCGCCAGCAGCTTGGAGGGGCAGGCTCAGCCCCAGCATTTT. The rearrangement links TRBV5-1 to TRBJ1-5, with a possible D match to TRBD1 (5 bases). V was trimmed by 0 bases and J by 6 bases, leaving 10 bases between them. The CDR3 loop spans 14 amino acids. Germline-derived CDR1 and CDR2 are SGHRS and YFSETQ.

V and J are TRBV5-1 and TRBJ2-7; weak D call: TRBD1 (7 bases). Germline loops: CDR1 SGHRS, CDR2 YFSETQ. The length of the CDR3 is 14 residues. V was pared by 1 base and J by 6 bases, with 14 bases between. The CDR3 sequence is CASSLRRDSVEQYF. In DNA, the CDR3 is TGCGCCAGCAGCTTGAGGCGGGACAGCGTCGAGCAGTACTTC.

The rearrangement joins TRBV2 to TRBJ1-5; D unresolved. The CDR3 extends over 17 amino acids. CDR1 is SNHLY and CDR2 is FYNNEI in the germline V gene. Trimming shortened V by 1 base and J by 2 bases, and 15 bases separated the two germline ends. CDR3 nucleotides: TGTGCCAGCAGTGAAGTTCCACGGGGTTGGGGCAATCAGCCCCAGCATTTT. It codes for CASSEVPRGWGNQPQHF. The full variable domain, its missing parts supplied by reference TRBV2 and TRBJ1-5, is EPEVTQTPSHQVTQMGQEVILRCVPISNHLYFYWYRQILGQKVEFLVSFYNNEISEKSEIFDDQFSVERPDGSNFTLKIRSTKLEDSAMYFCASSEVPRGWGNQPQHFGDGTRLSIL.

This clone was observed many times. The V gene is TRBV4-1, the J gene TRBJ2-7, with a weak D call TRBD2 (6 bases). Germline V gene data show CDR1 as MGHRA and CDR2 as YSYEKL. Trimming shortened V by 4 bases and J by 1 base, and 14 bases separated the two germline ends. CDR3 length: 15 amino acids. The CDR3 region is CASSRGTLASYEQYF. The CDR3 bases are TGCGCCAGCAGCCGCGGGACTCTCGCTTCCTACGAGCAGTACTTC.

The rearrangement links TRBV9 to TRBJ1-2, with unresolved D. V was cut by 0 bases and J by 9 bases, with 12 bases left in between. This CDR3 spans 13 amino acids. Germline V gene sequence: CDR1 SGDLS, CDR2 YYNGEE. CDR3 loop: CASSVEEGTSYTF. CDR3 bases: TGTGCCAGCAGCGTAGAGGAGGGTACGAGCTACACCTTC. Full variable domain (outside the CDR3, taken from reference TRBV9 and TRBJ1-2): DSGVTQTPKHLITATGQRVTLRCSPRSGDLSVYWYQQSLDQGLQFLIQYYNGEERAKGNILERFSAQQFPDLHSELNLSSLELGDSALYFCASSVEEGTSYTFGSGTRLTVV.

The gene calls are TRBV7-2 and TRBJ1-1; 7 nucleotides agree with TRBD1. Trimming removed 8 bases from V and 1 base from J; junction bases left unmatched: 7. The germline V gene encodes CDR1 SGHTA and CDR2 FQGNSA. The CDR3 totals 14 residues. The CDR3 bases are TGTGCCAGCGCACGTGGGACAGCGAACACTGAAGCTTTCTTT. This gives the protein CASARGTANTEAFF.

The chain has TRBV18 and TRBJ2-1, with 9 bases identical to TRBD2. CDR3 size: 18 residues. Looked up from germline, CDR1 is KGHSH and CDR2 is LQKENI. V lost 3 bases and J lost 5; bases outside the gene matches: 14. The CDR3 DNA reads as TGTGCCAGCTCACCTAGACCTACTGGTAGCGGGAGAAACAATGAGCAGTTCTTC. Its translation is CASSPRPTGSGRNNEQFF.

The chain carries TRBV7-9 and TRBJ1-5; D unresolved. Trimming shortened V by 1 base and J by 6 bases, and 7 bases separated the two germline ends. Germline assignment: CDR1 SEHNR and CDR2 FQNEAQ (reference sequence). CDR3 size: 13 residues. CDR3 sequence (DNA): TGTGCCAGCAGCTTAGACGCGCTTCAGCCCCAGCATTTT. Its translation: CASSLDALQPQHF.

V is TRBV7-8 and J is TRBJ2-7; 9 bases fit TRBD1. Germline V gene data show CDR1 as SGHVS and CDR2 as FQNEAQ. V lost 4 bases and J lost 2; bases outside the gene matches: 3. The CDR3 covers 14 residues. CDR3 DNA sequence: TGTGCCAGCAGCTCTGACAGGGGGACCTACGAGCAGTACTTC. This gives the protein CASSSDRGTYEQYF.

This chain connects TRBV4-3 to TRBJ2-5, with 11 bases that match TRBD2. Trimming took 2 bases from V and 6 from J; bases not matched to a gene: 5. CDR1 is LGHNA and CDR2 is YSLEER in the germline V gene. The CDR3 runs 15 residues. This chain's CDR3 is CASSQIAGGPQTQYF. CDR3 sequence (DNA): TGCGCCAGCAGCCAAATAGCGGGAGGGCCTCAGACCCAGTACTTC.

This chain uses TRBV6-5 with TRBJ2-3; D not resolved. This CDR3 comprises 13 residues. The V gene lost 5 bases and the J gene lost 5 bases, with 11 bases spanning the gap. CDR1 is MNHEY and CDR2 is SVGAGI in the germline V gene. Written as DNA, the CDR3 is TGTGCCAGCAGTAGGGTGGACCGAGATACGCAGTATTTT. Translated, it gives CASSRVDRDTQYF.

V usage is TRBV14 and J usage is TRBJ2-3; D is unresolved. Deletions cut 4 bases from V and 5 bases from J, with 10 bases between. The CDR3 extends over 13 amino acids. Germline assignment: CDR1 SGHDN and CDR2 FVKESK. The CDR3 spells CASSLNLQDTQYF. The CDR3 DNA follows: TGTGCCAGCAGCCTCAACTTGCAAGATACGCAGTATTTT.

The chain links TRBV28 to TRBJ2-2, with 8 bases matching TRBD1. Germline V gene sequence: CDR1 MDHEN, CDR2 SYDVKM. The CDR3 contains 16 residues. V shed 4 bases and J 3 bases; nucleotides not matched to a gene: 7. CDR3 bases: TGTGCCAGCAGTTCCGGACAGGGCCGCTACACCGGGGAGCTGTTTTTT. This encodes CASSSGQGRYTGELFF. Full variable domain (missing parts from reference TRBV28 and TRBJ2-2): DVKVTQSSRYLVKRTGEKVFLECVQDMDHENMFWYRQDPGLGLRLIYFSYDVKMKEKGDIPEGYSVSREKKERFSLILESASTNQTSMYLCASSSGQGRYTGELFFGEGSRLTVL.

The rearrangement joins TRBV28 to TRBJ1-2; no definite D call. Germline V gene sequence: CDR1 MDHEN, CDR2 SYDVKM. The CDR3 totals 16 residues. V was trimmed by 6 bases and J by 0 bases, leaving 17 bases between them. The CDR3 loop reads CASRVGSASANYGYTF. The CDR3 DNA sequence: TGTGCCAGCAGGGTAGGGTCGGCCTCAGCTAACTATGGCTACACCTTC.

This clone was recorded only once. The chain uses TRBV4-1 and TRBJ2-2, with D unclear. Trimming took off 1 base at V and 2 bases at J, with 8 bases between the two ends. The CDR3 has 15 amino acids. CDR1 and CDR2 (germline): MGHRA, YSYEKL. Written as DNA, the CDR3 is TGCGCCAGCAGCCAAGCCGACCGTAACACCGGGGAGCTGTTTTTT. Amino acid sequence: CASSQADRNTGELFF.

DNA of the CDR3: TGTGCCAGCAGCTTAAAGACTAGCGGGGGGAATGAGCAGTTCTTC. Translating gives CASSLKTSGGNEQFF. J is TRBJ2-1 and V is TRBV11-2; 13 positions match TRBD2. Trimming cost V 2 bases and J 7 bases; bases outside gene matches: 2. Germline V gene sequence: CDR1 SGHAT, CDR2 FQNNGV. This CDR3 is built from 15 residues. The whole variable domain, filled in from reference TRBV11-2 and TRBJ2-1, reads EAGVAQSPRYKIIEKRQSVAFWCNPISGHATLYWYQQILGQGPKLLIQFQNNGVVDDSQLPKDRFSAERLKGVDSTLKIQPAKLEDSAVYLCASSLKTSGGNEQFFGPGTRLTVL.

The gene calls are TRBV7-9 and TRBJ2-7; 16 bases line up with TRBD2. The CDR3 extends over 17 amino acids. V shed 5 bases, J shed 3 bases, and the junction held 7 bases outside the gene matches. CDR1 is SEHNR, CDR2 FQNEAQ, per germline (reference sequence). The CDR3: CASSTGGTSGRVYEQYF. The CDR3 region has the DNA TGTGCCAGCAGCACAGGGGGGACTAGCGGGAGGGTCTACGAGCAGTACTTC.

This clone was seen only once. This chain joins TRBV10-1 and TRBJ2-7; a possible D gene is TRBD1 (5 bases). The germline V gene has CDR1 WNHNN and CDR2 SYGVQD (reference sequence). V lost 6 bases and J 3 bases, leaving 21 bases between the germline ends. The CDR3 runs to 16 residues. The CDR3 protein is CASRGKQASSHYEQYF. CDR3 DNA: TGCGCCAGCAGGGGGAAACAGGCCTCCTCCCACTACGAGCAGTACTTC.

The chain carries TRBV4-2 and TRBJ2-3; TRBD2 matches 12 bases. V was pared by 3 bases and J by 0 bases, with 1 base of the junction left unmatched. The CDR3 runs to 16 residues. Looked up from germline, CDR1 is LGHNA and CDR2 is YNFKEQ. In DNA, the CDR3 is TGTGCCAGCAGCCAGCTAGCGGGAGGGAGCACAGATACGCAGTATTTT. This encodes CASSQLAGGSTDTQYF.

The rearrangement joins TRBV30 to TRBJ2-7, with 10 bases identical to TRBD1. V lost 8 bases and J lost 3; bases outside the gene matches: 7. The CDR3 is 13 residues long. The germline V gene encodes CDR1 GTSNPN and CDR2 SVGIG (reference sequence). The CDR3 protein is CAATGTGDYEQYF. The CDR3 DNA reads as TGTGCCGCAACCGGGACAGGGGACTACGAGCAGTACTTC.

The chain has TRBV2 and TRBJ2-1; 9 bases line up with TRBD2. CDR3 length equals 15 residues. V lost 3 bases and J lost 6; bases outside the gene matches: 6. The germline V gene has CDR1 SNHLY and CDR2 FYNNEI. The CDR3 bases are TGTGCCAGCAGTGAGGGGGGACTAGCCATCAATGAGCAGTTCTTC. It yields the protein CASSEGGLAINEQFF.

This clone has a handful of counts. The CDR3 DNA is TGTGCCAGCAGCAAGGAGGCAGATACGCAGTATTTT. Encoded protein: CASSKEADTQYF. The chain carries TRBV21-1 and TRBJ2-3; the table names TRBD2, a call not compared with the DNA. TRBV21-1 represents a pseudogene. The CDR3 has 12 residues.